This T cell receptor (beta chain) was captured in a study of early T cells in non-severe SARS-CoV-2 infection. Germline V gene sequence: CDR1 SGHVS, CDR2 FNYEAQ. The CDR3 is 15 residues long. After removal of 1 base from V and 6 bases from J, the junction contained 5 bases not matched to a gene. Researchers attached unique molecular identifiers to individual cDNA molecules. TCRdb recomputed calls from the 5' RACE reads with MiXCR, one row per CDR3 protein. The profile shows about 61,000 distinct CDR3 sequences, less than 14% of them singletons. This clonotype showed up many times. The sequencing sample was made of whole blood. The chain uses TRBV7-6 and TRBJ2-3; 9 bases map to TRBD2. The sequence was obtained from an adult who was a healthcare worker with PCR-confirmed SARS-CoV-2 infection or an uninfected control (not recorded which). The CDR3 sequence: CASSLGSSGGDTQYF. The CDR3 DNA is TGTGCCAGCAGCTTAGGGTCCAGCGGGGGGGATACGCAGTATTTT.